This paragraph reports one T cell receptor beta chain. The specificity of this receptor is unknown. No much larger clone exists at a distance of one base, and base qualities are not known. The sample comes from a study of human CD4 T cells and Enterobacteriaceae (dated by TCRdb to 2019 to 2021). Overall results and qualifications from the work: Compared with specific clonotypes, broadly cross-reactive clonotypes seemed more expanded ex vivo, with 11 of 19 and about two thirds of the roughly 35 falling in the top 5%. Reactivity of ex vivo clonotypes was inferred only by matching nucleotide sequences to CFSE-low cultures from the same donors.

Deep-level sequencing was performed on ex vivo total memory CD4+ samples, with a detection sensitivity of one cell in 200,000. The QIAamp DNA Micro Kit was used to extract genomic DNA from cell pellets, and spectrophotometry was used to check the quantity and purity of the genomic DNA. TCR Vbeta CDR3 regions were amplified with the immunoSEQ multiplex PCR assay. Sequencing of amplicons was performed on the Illumina HiSeq platform. Retrieved sequences were 87 nucleotides long and contained the CDR3 region. The paper's processing steps were these. A clonotype was defined as a unique productive TCR Vbeta nucleotide sequence, quantified by productive template frequency from ImmunoSEQ Analyzer V3.0. A threshold at the top 5th percentile of each frequency-ranked repertoire was used to define expanded clonotypes. Repertoire overlap was computed as Chao-Jaccard with the R package fossil and visualized by nonmetric multidimensional scaling with the R package MASS. The table comes from immuneACCESS by way of TCRdb, which keeps in-frame sequences with V and J called. Part of the clones is missing from these tables; in studies checked, under half for an unresolved V gene and the rest for unknown reasons. D and trimming come from the DNA, and the V and J calls and clone size come from that table. The sample records tens of thousands of clones, roughly 79% of which are singletons. The top ten constitute around 1.7% of the sample.

On a FACSAria III, memory CD4+ T cells were FACS-sorted to over 98% purity, defined as all CD4+ cells except CD45RA+CCR7+CD95- naive cells. Blood from healthy donors came from blood donation centers in Switzerland. Total CD4+ T cells and monocytes were enriched by positive selection with CD4 and CD14 magnetic microbeads. CD8+, CD14+, CD16+, CD56+, CD19+ and CD25-bright cells were excluded before sorting. To assess in vivo expansion of bacteria-reactive clonotypes, total memory CD4+ T cells from a couple of blood donors were sequenced directly ex vivo. Isolation of peripheral blood mononuclear cells from donor blood was performed with Ficoll-Paque Plus. The receptor was derived from a human donor in good health. The sample was memory CD4+ T cells from blood. The cell subset or site label on this specimen signifies: total memory CD4 T cells sorted directly ex vivo, unstimulated.

Here is the DNA: TGTGCCAGCAGCTTTGGTCGGAGCACTGAAGCTTTCTTT. The resulting protein is CASSFGRSTEAFF. The V gene is TRBV11-2 and the J gene is TRBJ1-1; a confident D gene designation cannot be given. Trimming takes 3 bases from V and 4 bases from J, and the germline ends sit 9 bases apart. CDR1 and CDR2, per the germline V gene, are SGHAT and FQNNGV. The CDR3 goes from the cysteine to the phenylalanine over 13 residues. Only the CDR3 part of the read is kept: 39 bases, read in frame from the first base.